These 29 T cell receptor beta chains originate from one sample sequenced in a study of T cells in Graves' hyperthyroidism and ophthalmopathy. RNA transcripts gave rise to amplified TCR beta CDR3 regions. In the first-round RT-PCR of the TCR CDR3, the HTBI primer set was used. Via MiXCR, TCRdb re-called the multiplex PCR reads, giving one row per CDR3 protein. The sample lists approximately 590,000 distinct CDR3 sequences; around a sixth were seen once. The sample comprised blood. The receptors originated from a woman between 25 and 40 years old with Graves' hyperthyroidism.

This clonotype was recorded at least ten times. J is TRBJ2-5 and V is TRBV28, with TRBD1 as a possible D gene (6 bases). V lost 6 bases and J lost 4, with 21 bases in between. CDR1 and CDR2 from the germline V gene are MDHEN and SYDVKM. The CDR3 runs 16 residues. This CDR3 is CASSATGTTFGETQYF. CDR3 DNA sequence: TGTGCCAGCAGCGCGACCGGGACAACCTTCGGAGAGACCCAGTACTTC. Together with reference TRBV28 and TRBJ2-5, the CDR3 gives the full variable domain: DVKVTQSSRYLVKRTGEKVFLECVQDMDHENMFWYRQDPGLGLRLIYFSYDVKMKEKGDIPEGYSVSREKKERFSLILESASTNQTSMYLCASSATGTTFGETQYFGPGTRLLVL.

This clonotype appeared many times. The V and J genes are TRBV3-1 and TRBJ2-5, with 7 nucleotides matching TRBD2. J lost 4 bases, V lost 1 base, and 0 bases had no gene match. Germline loops: CDR1 LGHDT, CDR2 YNNKEL (reference sequence). The CDR3 has 13 amino acids. As DNA, the CDR3 is TGTGCCAGCAGCCAAGGACTAGCAGAGACCCAGTACTTC. This codes for CASSQGLAETQYF.

The chain has TRBV7-2 and TRBJ1-3; D might be TRBD1 (6 bases). The V end was cut by 1 base, the J end by 5 bases, with 12 bases between. The germline gives CDR1 SGHTA, CDR2 FQGNSA. The CDR3 has 15 amino acids. Here the CDR3 reads CASSLEVQGRNTIYF. CDR3 nucleotide sequence: TGTGCCAGCAGCTTAGAGGTACAGGGCAGAAACACCATATATTTT.

Regarding this clonotype: Possible read error: a much larger clone is one base away. The gene calls are TRBV3-1 and TRBJ2-7, with unresolved D. This CDR3 has 15 residues. Trimming shortened V by 2 bases and J by 7 bases, and 18 bases separated the two germline ends. CDR1 is LGHDT and CDR2 is YNNKEL in the germline V gene (reference sequence). The chain's CDR3 is CASSQSADFGDEQYF. CDR3 DNA: TGTGCCAGCAGCCAATCAGCAGATTTCGGCGATGAGCAGTACTTC.

This clonotype was counted many times. The chain couples TRBV3-1 to TRBJ2-5, with 11 bases lining up with TRBD2. V shed 4 bases, J shed 5 bases, and the junction held 9 bases outside the gene matches. The germline gives CDR1 LGHDT, CDR2 YNNKEL (reference sequence). This CDR3 spans 16 amino acids. The CDR3 nucleotides read TGTGCCAGCAGCCGCCTAGGGGCTAGCGGGAGGGAGACCCAGTACTTC. Translated: CASSRLGASGRETQYF.

This clonotype was recorded at least ten times. The V gene is TRBV7-8, the J gene TRBJ2-4; 9 bases agree with TRBD2. CDR1 SGHVS and CDR2 FQNEAQ come from the germline V gene. Trimming at V came to 2 bases and at J to 7 bases, leaving 27 bases not matched to a gene. The CDR3 is made up of 22 amino acids. CDR3 protein: CASSLRQSLLGSGSYSGNIQYF. The CDR3, as DNA: TGTGCCAGCAGCTTACGACAGTCCCTTCTGGGTAGCGGGAGTTATTCAGGCAACATTCAGTACTTC.

This clonotype was recorded a few times. This chain joins TRBV29-1 and TRBJ2-7; 9 bases map to TRBD1. The junction had 5 bases not matched to a gene; V was cut back by 7 bases and J by 1 base. This CDR3 has 13 amino acids. Germline CDR1 and CDR2: SQVTM and ANQGSEA. DNA of the CDR3: TGCAGCGGCGTGACAGGGGGATCCTACGAGCAGTACTTC. Amino acids: CSGVTGGSYEQYF.

The V and J genes are TRBV5-5 and TRBJ2-2; 14 nucleotides match TRBD2. The CDR3 has 19 amino acids. Germline lookup yields CDR1 SGHKS and CDR2 YYEKEE (reference sequence). With 0 bases clipped from V and 5 bases from J, the junction kept 9 bases outside the gene matches. CDR3 nucleotide sequence: TGTGCCAGCAGCTTGGGACTAGCGGGAGGGCCCTCGGGTACCGGGGAGCTGTTTTTT. This sequence encodes CASSLGLAGGPSGTGELFF.

This clonotype was seen at least ten times. Germline is not matched at one junction end, which may reflect a read error. The chain joins TRBV19 to TRBJ2-3; no clear D gene. The germline V gene has CDR1 LNHDA and CDR2 SQIVND (reference sequence). The CDR3 runs to 13 residues. CDR3 sequence (DNA): TGTGCCAGCAGTATCACGGGCACAGATACGCAGTATTTT. Its translation is CASSITGTDTQYF.

This clonotype was seen at least ten times. V gene TRBV5-1 combines with J gene TRBJ2-1, with TRBD2 matching over 8 bases. CDR1 is SGHRS, CDR2 YFSETQ, per germline. V shed 0 bases and J 8 bases; nucleotides not matched to a gene: 4. CDR3 size: 14 residues. CDR3 region: CASSLASGGDEQFF. The CDR3 DNA reads TGCGCCAGCAGCTTGGCCTCCGGGGGGGATGAGCAGTTCTTC. Drawing the rest from reference TRBV5-1 and TRBJ2-1, the complete variable domain is KAGVTQTPRYLIKTRGQQVTLSCSPISGHRSVSWYQQTPGQGLQFLFEYFSETQRNKGNFPGRFSGRQFSNSRSEMNVSTLELGDSALYLCASSLASGGDEQFFGPGTRLTVL.

Only a few counts were recorded for this clonotype. J is TRBJ2-7 and V is TRBV6-5; 8 bases line up with TRBD1. Unmatched junction bases numbered 13, after V lost 2 bases and J lost 7 bases. Germline V gene data show CDR1 as MNHEY and CDR2 as SVGAGI. The CDR3 consists of 16 residues. The CDR3 nucleotides are TGTGCCAGCAGTTACGCCGACAGGGGTCCTTCGGGGGAGCAGTACTTC. It specifies CASSYADRGPSGEQYF.

This clonotype was detected many times. For the CDR3, the DNA is TGCGCCAGCAACGCGGGACTCTCCTACAATGAGCAGTTCTTC. This gives the protein CASNAGLSYNEQFF. This chain joins TRBV5-1 and TRBJ2-1, with D possibly being TRBD2 (6 bases). The CDR3 contains 14 residues. The V gene's germline CDR1 is SGHRS and CDR2 YFSETQ. V dropped 6 bases and J dropped 0 bases, with 10 bases sitting between them.

This clonotype was found a few times. The chain combines TRBV6-2 or TRBV6-3 with TRBJ1-5; a possible D gene is TRBD1 (6 bases). The CDR3 has 13 residues. Deletions cut 5 bases from V and 5 bases from J, with 10 bases between. The V gene's germline CDR1 is MNHEY and CDR2 SVGEGT. The CDR3 sequence is CASSPGQYQPQHF. The CDR3 coding sequence is TGTGCCAGCAGTCCCGGACAGTATCAGCCCCAGCATTTT.

This clonotype was observed a few times. J is TRBJ2-1 and V is TRBV12-3 or TRBV12-4, with 7 bases lining up with TRBD2. V trimming: 5 bases; J trimming: 6 bases; junction bases outside the gene matches: 4. CDR3 size: 13 residues. The CDR3 DNA reads TGTGCCAGCAGTGGACTAGACCTCAATGAGCAGTTCTTC. Encoded protein: CASSGLDLNEQFF.

This clonotype came up many times. The rearrangement uses TRBV30 and TRBJ1-6; D gene unclear. The CDR3 sequence is 13 residues long. CDR1 is GTSNPN and CDR2 is SVGIG in the germline V gene (reference sequence). V gave up 5 bases and J gave up 8 bases, with 13 bases separating them. The CDR3 sequence is CAWVPSTHSPLHF. The CDR3 DNA sequence: TGTGCCTGGGTGCCATCAACCCATTCACCCCTCCACTTT.

This clonotype was picked up many times. This sequence joins TRBV6-2 or TRBV6-3 and TRBJ2-1, with 11 bases fitting TRBD1. The CDR3 runs to 15 residues. CDR1 MNHEY and CDR2 SVGEGT come from the germline V gene. J gave up 7 bases and V 4 bases, and 6 bases lay outside the gene matches. Here the CDR3 reads CASSWDRGYWNEQFF. The CDR3 DNA reads as TGTGCCAGCAGTTGGGACAGGGGGTATTGGAATGAGCAGTTCTTC.

In regard to this clonotype: With a much larger clone just one base away, this may be a read error. The V gene is TRBV7-3, the J gene TRBJ1-1; unclear D gene. Looked up from germline, CDR1 is SGHTA and CDR2 is FQGTGA. CDR3 size: 14 residues. Here the CDR3 reads CASILTSWNTEAFF. Here the CDR3 DNA reads TGTGCCAGCATCTTAACGTCCTGGAACACTGAAGCTTTCTTT.

V gene TRBV6-2 or TRBV6-3 combines with J gene TRBJ2-6; D not resolved. CDR1 is MNHEY and CDR2 is SVGEGT in the germline V gene. V was cut by 8 bases and J by 1 base, with 3 bases left in between. CDR3 size: 12 residues. The CDR3 DNA sequence: TGTGCCAGCTTATCTGGGGCCAACGTCCTGACTTTC. Translated, it gives CASLSGANVLTF.

This clonotype was seen many times. The rearrangement links TRBV20-1 to TRBJ2-2, with 9 positions matching TRBD1. This CDR3 has 15 amino acids. Germline CDR1 and CDR2: DFQATT and SNEGSKA (reference sequence). V shed 3 bases, J shed 1 base, and the junction held 3 bases outside the gene matches. Here the CDR3 reads CSAREGQGNTGELFF. The CDR3 nucleotides read TGCAGTGCTAGGGAGGGACAGGGGAACACCGGGGAGCTGTTTTTT.

This chain uses TRBV12-3 or TRBV12-4 with TRBJ2-3; possibly TRBD2 for D (5 bases). V was trimmed by 4 bases and J by 2 bases, leaving 16 bases between them. The CDR3 is made up of 16 amino acids. As DNA, the CDR3 is TGTGCCAGCAGTTCGAAAGGATGGCGGGCCACAGATACGCAGTATTTT. Its protein product is CASSSKGWRATDTQYF.

J is TRBJ1-3 and V is TRBV12-3 or TRBV12-4; D remains ambiguous. Trimming left V 5 bases short and J 0 bases short, with 11 bases between. This CDR3 has 15 amino acids. The CDR3 DNA is TGTGCCAGCAGTCCTGGCAGCCGCTCTGGAAACACCATATATTTT. Its translation is CASSPGSRSGNTIYF.

This clonotype has a handful of counts. The CDR3 protein is CAPIGGFNTEAFF. The CDR3 DNA reads TGTGCCCCAATTGGGGGTTTCAACACTGAAGCTTTCTTT. The chain couples TRBV10-3 to TRBJ1-1; tentatively, D is TRBD1 (5 bases). Looked up from germline, CDR1 is ENHRY and CDR2 is SYGVKD. The CDR3 loop spans 13 amino acids. The V end lost 11 bases, the J end lost 2 bases, and 15 bases lay between the germline ends.

Many counts were recorded for this clonotype. The J gene is TRBJ2-7, the V gene TRBV20-1, with no clear D. This CDR3 has 13 residues. The ends were cut back, 3 bases at V and 0 bases at J, with 9 bases in the middle. Germline assignment: CDR1 DFQATT and CDR2 SNEGSKA (reference sequence). The CDR3 sequence: CSASEDSSYEQYF. DNA of the CDR3: TGCAGTGCTAGCGAAGATAGCTCCTACGAGCAGTACTTC.

This clonotype was picked up a small number of times. This chain joins TRBV12-3 or TRBV12-4 and TRBJ2-4, with TRBD1 matching over 8 bases. The CDR3 spans 14 residues. The V segment lost 6 bases and the J segment 4 bases; nucleotides outside the gene matches: 5. The CDR3 DNA follows: TGTGCCAGCAGACGACAGGGGTGGAAAAACATTCAGTACTTC. Its translation: CASRRQGWKNIQYF.

This clonotype has only a few counts. The chain links TRBV18 to TRBJ2-7; D gene ambiguous. Trimming shortened V by 0 bases and J by 5 bases, and 11 bases separated the two germline ends. The germline gives CDR1 KGHSH, CDR2 LQKENI. The CDR3 sequence is 14 residues long. CDR3 nucleotides: TGTGCCAGCTCACCACCGAACCCCGGAAACGAGCAGTACTTC. Translated, it gives CASSPPNPGNEQYF.

This clonotype was observed at least ten times. The CDR3 reads CASIPLAGATGELFF. DNA for the CDR3: TGTGCCAGCATTCCACTAGCGGGCGCCACCGGGGAGCTGTTTTTT. This sequence joins TRBV27 and TRBJ2-2; 9 bases match TRBD2. The CDR3 totals 15 residues. V lost 7 bases, J lost 4 bases, and 7 bases stayed unmatched. Germline assignment: CDR1 MNHEY and CDR2 SMNVEV (reference sequence).

The sample holds many counts of this clonotype. This chain links TRBV12-3 or TRBV12-4 with TRBJ2-3; 8 positions match TRBD2. Losses at the gene ends were 3 bases for V and 6 bases for J; bases not matched to a gene: 8. The CDR3 totals 15 residues. CDR3 sequence: CASSLVAGGGDTQYF. The CDR3 DNA sequence: TGTGCCAGCAGTTTGGTCGCGGGAGGAGGGGATACGCAGTATTTT.

This clonotype was seen more than once but under ten times. The rearrangement uses TRBV2 and TRBJ2-7; 7 bases fit TRBD1. This CDR3 has 13 amino acids. CDR1 is SNHLY and CDR2 is FYNNEI in the germline V gene. V was clipped by 9 bases and J by 2 bases; unmatched bases: 7. CDR3 region: CASSGTETYEQYF. The CDR3 DNA sequence: TGTGCCAGTTCCGGGACAGAAACCTACGAGCAGTACTTC.

Many counts were recorded for this clonotype. The chain combines TRBV18 with TRBJ2-7; perhaps TRBD2 as D (6 bases). Germline V lookup: CDR1 KGHSH, CDR2 LQKENI. V was trimmed by 6 bases and J by 3 bases, leaving 12 bases between them. CDR3 length: 13 amino acids. The DNA for the CDR3 is TGTGCCAGCTCTCCCGGGAGCAACTACGAGCAGTACTTC. Translated: CASSPGSNYEQYF. Full variable domain (missing parts from reference TRBV18 and TRBJ2-7): NAGVMQNPRHLVRRRGQEARLRCSPMKGHSHVYWYRQLPEEGLKFMVYLQKENIIDESGMPKERFSAEFPKEGPSILRIQQVVRGDSAAYFCASSPGSNYEQYFGPGTRLTVT.